This TCR beta chain was documented in a study of blood T cell repertoires in COVID-19. Study context: Material from acute and convalescent COVID-19 was sourced from the United States, Italy and Spain.

In the original workflow: Cell counts per sample came from amplifying reference gene primers. Method: immunoSEQ multiplex PCR; TCRdb's copy keeps in-frame clones and lacks some. D and trimming were read from the DNA, whereas the V and J calls and clone size are those reported in that table. Of a few hundred thousand clones listed, roughly 85% are singletons. The CDR3 runs to 15 residues. Germline V CDR1 and CDR2: KGHSH, LQKENI. V lost 2 bases, J lost 1 base, and 4 bases stayed unmatched. This clone has just one count. The sequenced sample was peripheral blood. The chain combines TRBV18 with TRBJ2-7; the match to TRBD1 covers 8 bases. This receptor was taken from a woman aged 65 to 85 with COVID-19, enrolled during active disease. CDR3 region: CASSPRDRLSYEQYF. The CDR3 bases are TGTGCCAGCTCACCAAGGGACAGGTTGTCCTACGAGCAGTACTTC.